This TCR beta chain comes out of a study of T cell repertoires in cytomegalovirus infection. Study overall: Carrying CMV and the relevant HLA type showed in public TCR beta signatures.

From germline, CDR1 is MNHEY and CDR2 SVGAGI. The length of the CDR3 is 15 residues. The junction had 12 bases not matched to a gene; V was cut back by 6 bases and J by 5 bases. One entry per CDR3 protein results from TCRdb running MiXCR on the reads. The table lists about 490,000 distinct CDR3 sequences, 26% of them singletons. The rearrangement uses TRBV6-5 and TRBJ1-2, with 7 nucleotides matching TRBD1. Sequences were obtained from PBMCs. The source is a human donor in good health (CMV status not recorded). Some clones in this sample may be carry-over from other donors' samples. In nucleotides, the CDR3 is TGTGCCAGCAGCAGGAGCAAACAGGGGCTTTATGGCTACACCTTC. Translation: CASSRSKQGLYGYTF.